Listed below are T cell receptor beta chains from one sample, sequenced in a study of T-cell reconstitution after alpha-beta-depleted transplantation in children. TCRdb passed the PCR reads through MiXCR, listing each CDR3 protein once. The sample records hundreds of thousands of distinct CDR3 sequences, more than 10% being singletons. The specimen was PBMCs, collected from the stem cell graft. The receptors shown here come from a human donor who donated a stem cell graft to a child with Fanconi anemia. The CDR3 runs from the conserved cysteine through the conserved F or W. D genes are given only for firm matches. Part of the rows lack a size; the others show once, few, many or a class for expanded clones.

size | D | J | V | DNA | CDR3
- | TRBD2 | TRBJ2-1 | TRBV4-1 | TGCGCCAGCAGCCCTGCGGGGGGGCGTTACAATGAGCAGTTCTTC | CASSPAGGRYNEQFF
- | - | TRBJ2-3 | TRBV5-1 | TGCGCCAGCAGCTTTGAGCGAGATACGCAGTATTTT | CASSFERDTQYF
few | - | TRBJ2-2 | TRBV19 | TGTGCCAGTTTGGGGAACACCGGGGAGCTGTTTTTT | CASLGNTGELFF
few | - | TRBJ1-2 | TRBV12-3/TRBV12-4 | TGTGCCAGCAGCGTGGGCGGCTCGGGAAACTATGGCTACACCTTC | CASSVGGSGNYGYTF
- | - | TRBJ2-7 | TRBV5-1 | TGCGCCAGCAGCCCGGGACGGTTCTACGAGCAGTACTTC | CASSPGRFYEQYF
few | - | TRBJ2-2 | TRBV7-2 | TGTGCCAGCAGCTTTCAGTCCACCGGGGAGCTGTTTTTT | CASSFQSTGELFF
- | TRBD1 | TRBJ1-2 | TRBV7-9 | TGTGCCAGCAGCTCCCTCGGACAGGGAGACTATGGCTACACCTTC | CASSSLGQGDYGYTF
many | TRBD1 | TRBJ2-1 | TRBV7-2 | TGTGCCAGCAGCTCCGACAGGGCCGGGTACAATGAGCAGTTCTTC | CASSSDRAGYNEQFF
- | - | TRBJ2-3 | TRBV14 | TGTGCCAGCAGCCAAGACGGGGTTAACACAGATACGCAGTATTTT | CASSQDGVNTDTQYF
few | - | TRBJ1-6 | TRBV9 | TGTGCCAGCAGCGTAGGCTCCTGGCAGGGAACATCACCCCTCCACTTT | CASSVGSWQGTSPLHF
- | TRBD2 | TRBJ2-1 | TRBV12-3/TRBV12-4 | TGTGCCAGCAGGAAAACTAGCGGGGGTTCCTACAATGAGCAGTTCTTC | CASRKTSGGSYNEQFF
few | TRBD2 | TRBJ2-5 | TRBV15 | TGTGCCACCAGCGGATGGGGGGGGGACCAAGAGACCCAGTACTTC | CATSGWGGDQETQYF
many | - | TRBJ1-1 | TRBV3-1 | TGTGCCAGCAGCCGGACGGAGAACACTGAAGCTTTCTTT | CASSRTENTEAFF
few | - | TRBJ1-1 | TRBV5-1 | TGCGCCAGCAGCTTCCGGGGGCTTGACACTGAAGCTTTCTTT | CASSFRGLDTEAFF
- | - | TRBJ1-1 | TRBV29-1 | TGCAGCGTCGCCGTTGTGGAGTGGAACACTGAAGCTTTCTTT | CSVAVVEWNTEAFF
few | - | TRBJ1-4 | TRBV27 | TGTGCCAGCAGTTCCCACAGCCTCGGAAGGGATAATCACCATAGTGAAAAACTGTTTTTT | CASSSHSLGRDNHHSEKLFF
- | - | TRBJ1-1 | TRBV9 | TGTGCCAGCAGCTACAGGCTCCAAGGGGGTGAAGCTTTCTTT | CASSYRLQGGEAFF
many | TRBD2 | TRBJ2-4 | TRBV5-1 | TGCGCCAGCAGCTTGACAGCGGGGACAAACATTCAGTACTTC | CASSLTAGTNIQYF
- | TRBD1 | TRBJ2-3 | TRBV20-1 | TGCAGTTCTTTGGACAGGAGGTGGAATACGCAGTATTTT | CSSLDRRWNTQYF
many | - | TRBJ2-3 | TRBV10-1 | TGCGCCAGCAGTGAGTCGGGCAGGCAGATGACGCAGTATTTT | CASSESGRQMTQYF
- | - | TRBJ2-1 | TRBV11-2 | TGTGCCAGCAGCTTAGACCGACTCTACAATGAGCAGTTCTTC | CASSLDRLYNEQFF
- | - | TRBJ2-5 | TRBV18 | TGTGCCAGCTCACCAGACGTCAGCAGAGAGACCCAGTACTTC | CASSPDVSRETQYF
few | - | TRBJ1-4 | TRBV5-1 | TGCGCCAGCAGAAGGACAGTTGCAACTAATGAAAAACTGTTTTTT | CASRRTVATNEKLFF
few | TRBD1 | TRBJ1-5 | TRBV12-3/TRBV12-4 | TGTGCCAGCAGTTCGGGACAGGGTTTGAATCAGCCCCAGCATTTT | CASSSGQGLNQPQHF
- | TRBD1 | TRBJ2-3 | TRBV18 | TGTGCCAGCTCCGCCGGGACAGGGTCGGCAGATACGCAGTATTTT | CASSAGTGSADTQYF
many | TRBD2 | TRBJ2-3 | TRBV29-1 | TGCAGCGTGAAGGGGAGCGGGGGATTCACAGATACGCAGTATTTT | CSVKGSGGFTDTQYF
many | - | TRBJ2-3 | TRBV29-1 | TGCAGCGTTTCAGGGATGGGCACAGATACGCAGTATTTT | CSVSGMGTDTQYF
many | - | TRBJ2-1 | TRBV29-1 | TGCAGCGTTGAAGGGCCCTACGGCAATGAGCAGTTCTTC | CSVEGPYGNEQFF
few | - | TRBJ1-1 | TRBV12-3/TRBV12-4 | TGTGCCAGCAGTTTAAGATCCGGCCAGAACACTGAAGCTTTCTTT | CASSLRSGQNTEAFF
- | TRBD2 | TRBJ2-1 | TRBV5-6 | TGTGCCAGCAGTTTTGGGGCGGGGGGTGAGCAGTTCTTC | CASSFGAGGEQFF
few | - | TRBJ1-4 | TRBV30 | TGTGCCTGGAGTGTCAATTTGCCTACGGGGGATGAAAAACTGTTTTTT | CAWSVNLPTGDEKLFF
- | - | TRBJ1-1 | TRBV5-5 | TGTGCCAGCAGCTCATCGAGACGTTTCATGAACACTGAAGCTTTCTTT | CASSSSRRFMNTEAFF
few | - | TRBJ2-1 | TRBV7-8 | TGTGCCAGCAGCCAAAAGTGGGCAATATCGTACGAGCAGTTCTTC | CASSQKWAISYEQFF
- | TRBD1 | TRBJ1-6 | TRBV5-1 | TGCGCCAGCAGCGGAACCGGACAGGGGGAAGGGTCACCCCTCCACTTT | CASSGTGQGEGSPLHF
- | TRBD1 | TRBJ2-1 | TRBV3-1 | TGTGCCAGCAGCCATCTTGGACAGGGAAGGTTGAATGAGCAGTTCTTC | CASSHLGQGRLNEQFF